The rows below give T cell receptor beta chains drawn from one sample of a study of post-analysis software for immune sequencing data. MiXCR, applied by TCRdb to the PCR reads, yields one record per CDR3 protein. This table holds 650,000 to 850,000 distinct CDR3 sequences, under 60% found once. Material for sequencing was blood. These receptors all stem from a girl between 5 and 17 years old with multiple sclerosis. Both conserved end residues are part of each CDR3.

j_gene | v_gene | CDR3aa
TRBJ1-5 | TRBV2 | CASSRDSGNQPQHF
TRBJ2-7 | TRBV12-3/TRBV12-4 | CASSLGQGGYEQYF
TRBJ2-1 | TRBV5-1 | CASSLDTSGSINEQFF
. | TRBV13 | CASSPPSGIEQYF
TRBJ1-5 | TRBV7-2 | CASSPTGPGYQPQHF
TRBJ2-3 | TRBV13 | CASSPQGDGTDTQYF
TRBJ2-7 | TRBV20-1 | CSAISGSPGEQYF
TRBJ2-7 | TRBV4-1 | CASSQDSPGYYEQYF
TRBJ2-7 | TRBV18 | CASSPKGENEQYF
TRBJ2-1 | TRBV6-5 | CASSYSSPGLAGGEQFF
TRBJ2-1 | TRBV20-1 | CSARDQKGAGVSYNEQFF
TRBJ2-7 | TRBV5-5 | CASSLEARGYEQYF
TRBJ2-4 | TRBV4-1 | CASSQDLLAGRQNIQYF
TRBJ2-3 | TRBV20-1 | CSALEGQRTDTQYF
TRBJ2-3 | TRBV7-4 | CASSLPSDRISTDTQYF
TRBJ1-2 | TRBV4-1 | CASSQEWGTEGYTF
TRBJ1-1 | TRBV29-1 | CSVGHNTEAFF
TRBJ1-5 | TRBV6-6 | CASTRDLTGVGNQPQHF
TRBJ2-5 | TRBV7-3 | CASSLEPGKTQYF
TRBJ2-5 | TRBV18 | CASSPITGVGQETQYF
TRBJ1-2 | TRBV10-3 | CAISAGGGRRGYTF